Sequencing of this TCR beta chain was carried out in a study of T-cell reconstitution after alpha-beta-depleted transplantation in children. Unique molecular identifiers were incorporated into the prepared TCRbeta library. Via MiXCR, TCRdb re-called the PCR reads, giving one row per CDR3 protein. Here the sample spans around 360,000 distinct CDR3 sequences, 10% being singletons. This clonotype appeared a few times. Germline assignment: CDR1 GTSNPN and CDR2 SVGIG (reference sequence). There are 13 residues in the CDR3. The V end lost 2 bases, the J end lost 0 bases, and 5 bases lay between the germline ends.

The TCR was taken from a human donor who donated a stem cell graft to a child with acute lymphoblastic leukemia. The gene calls are TRBV30 and TRBJ2-4, with D unclear. Source: PBMCs from the stem cell graft donor, taken from the stem cell graft. The CDR3 nucleotides read TGTGCCTGGAGTTCCTTAGCCAAAAACATTCAGTACTTC. Protein product: CAWSSLAKNIQYF.